This T cell receptor (beta chain) appears in the sequencing data of a study of Tregs in tolerant kidney transplant recipients. Study-level findings and limits: No direct test of biological reproducibility was done here.

This clone was counted a single time. Its antigen is as yet unknown. Clones were sequenced by immunoSEQ multiplex PCR, and TCRdb holds only the in-frame ones, with some missing. The profile covers about 73,000 clones, with roughly 98% appearing a single time and approximately 0.56% taken by the ten largest. Germline CDR1 is MNHEY and CDR2 is SVGAGI. This CDR3 spans 12 amino acids. V shed 7 bases, J shed 10 bases, and the junction held 4 bases outside the gene matches. The origin of this receptor is a human donor who received a combined kidney and bone marrow transplant. Source: CD4+ T cells from blood, taken before the transplant. The chain joins TRBV6-5 to TRBJ1-6; TRBD1 matches 7 bases. CDR3 in DNA: TGTGCCAGCAAGGGGGCAATCTCACCCCTCCACTTT. Protein product: CASKGAISPLHF.